The rows below give T cell receptor beta chains drawn from one sample of a study of cytomegalovirus exposure and HLA in healthy donors. TCRdb's table, derived via immunoSEQ multiplex PCR, lists solely in-frame clones and lacks some. This table holds some 200,000 clones, over 9.5% found once. Sequencing was performed on PBMCs. All receptors come from a middle-aged man in good health and CMV-seropositive. The CDR3 runs from the conserved cysteine through the conserved F or W. Each record gives: D gene, V gene, J gene, clone size, CDR3 protein, CDR3 DNA. A D gene is named only where the DNA matches it firmly. Not every row has a clone size; where given, it reads once, few, many or a size class.

TRBD1	TRBV5-1	TRBJ2-2	-	CASGTGGPGELFF	TGCGCCAGCGGAACAGGGGGGCCCGGGGAGCTGTTTTTT
-	TRBV7-2	TRBJ1-3	few	CASSHGRGNTIYF	TGTGCCAGCAGCCATGGGAGAGGAAACACCATATATTTT
-	TRBV4-1	TRBJ1-1	few	CASSLGTAPNTEAFF	TGCGCCAGCAGCCTAGGGACTGCCCCCAACACTGAAGCTTTCTTT
-	TRBV19	TRBJ2-1	-	CASSQSSGLQGEQFF	TGTGCCAGTAGTCAGTCTAGCGGCCTACAGGGTGAGCAGTTCTTC
TRBD2	TRBV5-1	TRBJ2-1	-	CASSLNPGGAPNEQFF	TGCGCCAGCAGCTTGAACCCCGGGGGGGCCCCCAATGAGCAGTTCTTC
TRBD1	TRBV27	TRBJ1-2	-	CASSRGTGYGYTF	TGTGCCAGCAGCCGCGGGACAGGGTACGGCTACACCTTC
-	TRBV28	TRBJ2-3	few	CASSPTRTDTQYF	TGTGCCAGCAGTCCTACTCGCACAGATACGCAGTATTTT
TRBD2	TRBV5-1	TRBJ2-1	-	CASSLAALAGGLDEQFF	TGCGCCAGCAGCTTGGCCGCTTTGGCGGGGGGACTTGATGAGCAGTTCTTC
TRBD2	TRBV7-6	TRBJ2-5	few	CASSFSGGGAGETQYF	TGTGCCAGCAGCTTCTCGGGCGGGGGGGCCGGAGAGACCCAGTACTTC
TRBD1	TRBV5-1	TRBJ2-1	-	CASSFYGTGAHNEQFF	TGCGCCAGCAGCTTTTACGGGACAGGGGCCCACAATGAGCAGTTCTTC
TRBD2	TRBV5-1	TRBJ2-1	few	CASSPRLAGATYNEQFF	TGCGCCAGCAGCCCGCGACTAGCGGGGGCCACCTACAATGAGCAGTTCTTC
TRBD1	TRBV7-2	TRBJ2-5	few	CASSARDRGQETQYF	TGTGCCAGCAGCGCCCGGGACAGGGGACAAGAGACCCAGTACTTC
-	TRBV11-2	TRBJ2-5	-	CASSFNQYQETQYF	TGTGCCAGCAGCTTTAACCAGTACCAAGAGACCCAGTACTTC
TRBD1	TRBV9	TRBJ1-1	few	CASSEGQAARTFF	TGTGCCAGCAGCGAGGGACAGGCGGCAAGAACTTTCTTT
TRBD1	TRBV5-1	TRBJ1-2	few	CASSPDRILYGYTF	TGCGCCAGCAGCCCGGACAGGATTTTATATGGCTACACCTTC
-	TRBV9	TRBJ2-5	-	CASSVGQADQETQYF	TGTGCCAGCAGCGTAGGGCAAGCGGATCAAGAGACCCAGTACTTC
TRBD2	TRBV18	TRBJ2-5	few	CASSPPLAGTQDQYF	TGTGCCAGCTCACCTCCACTAGCGGGTACGCAGGACCAGTACTTC
TRBD2	TRBV11-1	TRBJ2-5	-	CASSLGTSVQETQYF	TGTGCCAGCAGCTTAGGGACTAGCGTGCAAGAGACCCAGTACTTC
TRBD1	TRBV2	TRBJ1-2	few	CASSGTGISYGYTF	TGTGCCAGCAGTGGGACAGGGATTAGCTATGGCTACACCTTC
-	TRBV5-6	TRBJ1-2	-	CASSLVPAQGYTF	TGTGCCAGCAGCTTGGTTCCAGCACAGGGCTACACCTTC
-	TRBV2	TRBJ2-4	few	CASKTGETKNIQYF	TGTGCCAGCAAGACGGGGGAGACCAAAAACATTCAGTACTTC
-	TRBV6-6	TRBJ1-1	few	CASSYGGVNTEAFF	TGTGCCAGCAGTTACGGGGGGGTGAACACTGAAGCTTTCTTT
-	TRBV19	TRBJ2-2	-	CASSSFYPNTGELFF	TGTGCCAGTAGTTCTTTCTACCCGAACACCGGGGAGCTGTTTTTT
-	TRBV6-5	TRBJ1-1	-	CASSGVWTEAFF	TGTGCTTCCTCCGGGGTATGGACTGAAGCTTTCTTT
-	TRBV5-1	TRBJ2-5	few	CASRKSVQETQYF	TGCGCCAGCAGAAAATCGGTCCAAGAGACCCAGTACTTC
-	TRBV5-1	TRBJ2-5	-	CASSLNTQETQYF	TGCGCCAGCAGCTTGAACACCCAAGAGACCCAGTACTTC
-	TRBV6-1	TRBJ1-5	-	CASRLFGQPQHF	TGTGCCAGTAGACTTTTTGGTCAGCCCCAGCATTTT
TRBD2	TRBV7-6	TRBJ2-3	-	CASSSNTVAGALNTQYF	TGTGCCAGCAGCTCCAATACAGTAGCGGGGGCCCTAAATACGCAGTATTTT
TRBD1	TRBV6-1	TRBJ1-6	few	CASSENRGYSPLHF	TGTGCCAGCAGTGAGAACAGGGGGTATTCACCCCTCCACTTT
TRBD1	TRBV5-4	TRBJ2-5	-	CASRSGQDLGETQYF	TGTGCCAGCAGGTCGGGACAGGATCTAGGGGAGACCCAGTACTTC
-	TRBV19	TRBJ2-3	-	CASSIKGGGGTDTQYF	TGTGCCAGTAGTATCAAGGGAGGCGGGGGCACAGATACGCAGTATTTT
-	TRBV7-9	TRBJ1-1	-	CASSLDRFEAFF	TGTGCCAGCAGCTTAGACCGGTTTGAAGCTTTCTTT
-	TRBV11-2	TRBJ2-2	few	CASSLVGTGELFF	TGTGCCAGCAGCTTAGTCGGCACCGGGGAGCTGTTTTTT
-	TRBV7-2	TRBJ1-2	-	CASSQLDGGRGYTF	TGTGCCAGCAGCCAACTCGACGGGGGACGGGGCTACACCTTC
TRBD2	TRBV7-6	TRBJ2-3	-	CASSLTGAGTSGGGSTDTQYF	TGTGCCAGCAGCTTGACTGGAGCCGGGACTAGCGGGGGAGGGAGCACAGATACGCAGTATTTT
-	TRBV9	TRBJ2-7	few	CASSTSAGHYEQYF	TGTGCCAGCAGCACATCGGCGGGCCACTACGAGCAGTACTTC
TRBD1	TRBV10-3	TRBJ1-1	-	CAISSLRDRGTTEAFF	TGTGCCATCAGTTCTCTCCGGGACAGGGGAACCACTGAAGCTTTCTTT
TRBD2	TRBV2	TRBJ2-3	few	CASSPSGGGLGDTQYF	TGTGCCAGCAGTCCTAGCGGGGGGGGATTAGGAGATACGCAGTATTTT
-	TRBV15	TRBJ1-2	-	CATSSGKYGYTF	TGTGCCACCAGCAGCGGGAAATATGGCTACACCTTC
TRBD1	TRBV27	TRBJ2-2	few	CASSDRGYTGELFF	TGTGCCAGCAGTGACAGGGGCTACACCGGGGAGCTGTTTTTT
-	TRBV2	TRBJ2-7	-	CASSERTAEYF	TGTGCCAGCAGTGAAAGAACTGCGGAGTACTTC
-	TRBV18	TRBJ1-5	few	CASSISTGNSNQPQHF	TGTGCCAGCTCAATTTCGACAGGAAATAGCAATCAGCCCCAGCATTTT
-	TRBV6-5	TRBJ2-7	-	CASSYTQMSYEQYF	TGTGCCAGCAGTTACACCCAGATGTCCTACGAGCAGTACTTC
TRBD1	TRBV5-1	TRBJ1-3	few	CASSIGTANSGNTIYF	TGCGCCAGCAGCATCGGGACAGCTAACTCTGGAAACACCATATATTTT
-	TRBV4-1	TRBJ1-5	few	CASSQEVGGGQPQHF	TGCGCCAGCAGCCAAGAGGTAGGTGGAGGTCAGCCCCAGCATTTT
-	TRBV18	TRBJ1-6	few	CASSGTPDYNSPLHF	TGTGCCAGTTCCGGGACACCCGACTATAATTCACCCCTCCACTTT
-	TRBV5-4	TRBJ2-3	few	CASSQGLTPDTDTQYF	TGTGCCAGCAGTCAAGGACTGACCCCGGACACAGATACGCAGTATTTT
-	TRBV19	TRBJ2-3	-	CASRNRLTTLGPDTQYF	TGTGCCAGTAGGAACAGACTCACCACCCTGGGGCCAGATACGCAGTATTTT
-	TRBV9	TRBJ2-4	-	CASTPSGQNIQYF	TGTGCCAGCACCCCCTCTGGGCAGAACATTCAGTACTTC
-	TRBV2	TRBJ2-6	few	CAVEGIRGANVLTF	TGTGCGGTAGAGGGAATCCGTGGGGCCAACGTCCTGACTTTC
-	TRBV28	TRBJ1-1	few	CASSPTRRAFF	TGTGCCAGCAGTCCTACGCGGAGGGCTTTCTTT
-	TRBV5-8	TRBJ2-3	-	CASSYGGPTDTQYF	TGTGCCAGCAGCTACGGGGGTCCCACAGATACGCAGTATTTT
-	TRBV28	TRBJ1-1	few	CASSSSGTGLNMAFF	TGTGCCAGCAGTTCTTCCGGGACTGGACTCAATATGGCTTTCTTT
TRBD1	TRBV15	TRBJ2-3	-	CATSGAAGGPDTQYF	TGTGCCACCAGCGGAGCCGCAGGGGGCCCAGATACGCAGTATTTT
TRBD1	TRBV7-6	TRBJ2-1	-	CASSLAPGQGHNEQFF	TGTGCCAGCAGCTTAGCACCGGGACAGGGCCACAATGAGCAGTTCTTC